These T cell receptor beta chains were read from a single sample in a study of OX40 agonist ivuxolimab in advanced cancers. Assay used: immunoSEQ multiplex PCR; TCRdb lists only in-frame clones, some missing. Of tens of thousands of clones in the sample, more than 80% were seen once. Material: CD4+ or CD8+ T cells sorted from blood, obtained in a trial of the OX40 agonist ivuxolimab. The receptor set was obtained from an adult with an advanced solid tumor such as melanoma, head and neck, liver or kidney cancer. Both conserved end residues are part of each CDR3. Clone size is stated in some rows and not others, as once, few, many or a class when expanded.

- | TRBV19 | CASTVAGGSGTQYF
once | TRBV9 | CASSVGGGAKNIQYF
- | TRBV5-1 | CASSSGQRSTEPTNEKLFF
- | TRBV28 | CATTGTGDADTQYF
- | TRBV30 | CAWGLAGDWGTQYF
- | TRBV6-1 | CASSDPSMNTEAFF
- | TRBV5-4 | CASSLGGTDTQYF
- | TRBV28 | CASSLGPQGSRSYEQYF
- | TRBV28 | CASSKARVQGEQYF
- | TRBV19 | CASRREETQYF
- | TRBV15 | CATQLDGNYNEQFF
- | TRBV5-1 | CASSLGSRETQYF
- | TRBV11-2 | CASSSGRDRSYEQYF
- | TRBV11-3 | CASSLAPAIAGEQYF
- | TRBV28 | CASSPVGQPQHF
- | TRBV11-3 | CASSFGGHTQYF
- | TRBV7-2 | CASSSLGGDRSGNTIYF
- | TRBV19 | CASSIRTPGYEQYF
- | TRBV7-9 | CASSFGLETQYF
- | TRBV10-3 | CAIKSGPYEQYF
- | TRBV7-2 | CASSSPPGLGGYGYTF
- | TRBV28 | CASIRGLAGGTYEQYF
- | TRBV28 | CASSRQGARYGYTF
- | TRBV30 | CAWSVRQGQGKLFF
- | TRBV5-1 | CASSLGGLGNTIYF
few | TRBV18 | CASSLKGLGGDEQYF
- | TRBV10-3 | CAISESRSGNGNTIYF
- | TRBV11-3 | CASSLDVARTDTQYF
once | TRBV5-6 | CASSLRQATPEQYF
- | TRBV11-2 | CASSLAGSGEKQYF
- | TRBV28 | CASGERNQPQHF
- | TRBV19 | CASTQGKAYSNQPQHF
- | TRBV5-1 | CASSLARITDTQYF
- | TRBV7-9 | CASSPWAGVTEAFF
once | TRBV5-1 | CASSLAGEGTGELFF
- | TRBV7-2 | CASSLLQAYNTEAFF
- | TRBV5-1 | CASRRTSGRAMYEQYF
- | TRBV30 | CAWSLNPDNEQFF
few | TRBV25-1 | CASTPVKGRSNYGYTF
- | TRBV27 | CASSLSFRSTDTQYF
- | TRBV19 | CASSYGPASSTDTQYF